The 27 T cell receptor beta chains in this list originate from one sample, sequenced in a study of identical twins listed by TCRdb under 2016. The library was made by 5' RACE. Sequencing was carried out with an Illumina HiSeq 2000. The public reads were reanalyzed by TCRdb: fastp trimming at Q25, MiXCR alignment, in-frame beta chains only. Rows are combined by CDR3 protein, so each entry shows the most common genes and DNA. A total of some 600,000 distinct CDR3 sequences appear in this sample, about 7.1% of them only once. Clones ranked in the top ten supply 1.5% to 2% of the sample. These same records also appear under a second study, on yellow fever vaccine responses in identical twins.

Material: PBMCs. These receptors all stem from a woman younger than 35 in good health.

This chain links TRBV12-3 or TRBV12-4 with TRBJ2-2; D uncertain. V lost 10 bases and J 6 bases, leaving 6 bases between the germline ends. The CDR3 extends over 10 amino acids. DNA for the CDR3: TGTGCCACCCTAGCCGGGGAGCTGTTTTTT. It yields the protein CATLAGELFF.

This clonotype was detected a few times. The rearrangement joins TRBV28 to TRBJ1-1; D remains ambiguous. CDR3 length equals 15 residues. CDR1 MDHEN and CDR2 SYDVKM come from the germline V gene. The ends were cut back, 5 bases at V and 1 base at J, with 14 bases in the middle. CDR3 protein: CASSPRTPENTEAFF. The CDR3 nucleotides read TGTGCCAGCAGTCCTCGAACACCCGAGAACACTGAAGCTTTCTTT.

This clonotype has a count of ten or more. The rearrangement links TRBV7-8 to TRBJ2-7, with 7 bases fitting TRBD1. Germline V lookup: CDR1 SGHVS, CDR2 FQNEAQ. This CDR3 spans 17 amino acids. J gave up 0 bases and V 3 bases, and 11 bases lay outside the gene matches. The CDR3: CASSFSFRDSISYEQYF. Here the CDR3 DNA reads TGTGCCAGCAGCTTCTCTTTTCGGGACAGCATCTCCTACGAGCAGTACTTC.

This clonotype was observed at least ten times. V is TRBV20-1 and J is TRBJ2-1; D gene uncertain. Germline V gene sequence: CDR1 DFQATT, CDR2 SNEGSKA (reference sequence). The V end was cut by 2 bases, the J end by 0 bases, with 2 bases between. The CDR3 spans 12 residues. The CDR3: CSARFSYNEQFF. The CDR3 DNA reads TGCAGTGCTAGATTCTCCTACAATGAGCAGTTCTTC.

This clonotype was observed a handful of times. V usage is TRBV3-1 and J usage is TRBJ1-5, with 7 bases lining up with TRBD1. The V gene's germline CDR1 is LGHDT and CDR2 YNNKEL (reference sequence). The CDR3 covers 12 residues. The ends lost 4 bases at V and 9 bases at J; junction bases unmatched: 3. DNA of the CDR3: TGTGCCAGCAGCCCTCAGGGGGGGCCCCAGCATTTT. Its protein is CASSPQGGPQHF.

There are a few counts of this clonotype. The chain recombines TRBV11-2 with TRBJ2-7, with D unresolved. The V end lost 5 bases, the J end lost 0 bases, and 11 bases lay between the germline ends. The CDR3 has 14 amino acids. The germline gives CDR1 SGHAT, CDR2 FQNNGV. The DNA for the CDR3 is TGTGCCAGCAGCCCCGTTTCCAGCTCCTACGAGCAGTACGTC. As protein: CASSPVSSSYEQYV.

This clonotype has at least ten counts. The CDR3 DNA follows: TGTGCCAGCAGTCAATGGACAAGTATGAACACTGAAGCTTTCTTT. Amino acids: CASSQWTSMNTEAFF. The chain couples TRBV6-1 to TRBJ1-1; D is perhaps TRBD1 (5 bases). This CDR3 region has 15 residues. Germline CDR1 MNHNS, CDR2 SASEGT. V dropped 5 bases and J dropped 0 bases, with 13 bases sitting between them.

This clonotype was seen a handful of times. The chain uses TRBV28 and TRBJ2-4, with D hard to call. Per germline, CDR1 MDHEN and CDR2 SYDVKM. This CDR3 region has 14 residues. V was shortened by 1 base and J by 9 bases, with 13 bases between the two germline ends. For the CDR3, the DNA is TGTGCCAGCAGTTTATTCGGTGAGGTTGGCATTCAGTACTTC. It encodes CASSLFGEVGIQYF.

The CDR3 spells CASSGTTTYNEQFF. The CDR3 DNA sequence: TGTGCCAGCAGCGGGACAACGACCTACAATGAGCAGTTCTTC. The genes are TRBV7-8 and TRBJ2-1; the D gene is possibly TRBD1 (6 bases). The V end lost 5 bases, the J end lost 2 bases, and 10 bases lay between the germline ends. Per germline, CDR1 SGHVS and CDR2 FQNEAQ. The CDR3 totals 14 residues.

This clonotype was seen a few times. The DNA for the CDR3 is TGTGCCAGCAGTAAGGGGACAGGGTCGAATGATGGGGAGCTGTTTTTT. Protein sequence: CASSKGTGSNDGELFF. The V gene is TRBV12-3 or TRBV12-4, the J gene TRBJ2-2, with 9 bases matching TRBD1. There are 16 residues in the CDR3. With 5 bases clipped from V and 8 bases from J, the junction kept 12 bases outside the gene matches.

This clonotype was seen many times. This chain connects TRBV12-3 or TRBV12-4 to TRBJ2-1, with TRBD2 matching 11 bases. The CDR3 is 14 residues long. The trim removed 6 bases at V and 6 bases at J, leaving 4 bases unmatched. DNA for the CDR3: TGTGCCAGCAGGATAACTAGCGGGAGCAATGAGCAGTTCTTC. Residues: CASRITSGSNEQFF.

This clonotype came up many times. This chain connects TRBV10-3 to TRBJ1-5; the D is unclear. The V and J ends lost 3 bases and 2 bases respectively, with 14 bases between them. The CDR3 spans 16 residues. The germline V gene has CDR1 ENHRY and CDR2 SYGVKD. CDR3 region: CAISEAIPWGNQPQHF. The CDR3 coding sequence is TGTGCCATCAGTGAAGCCATTCCCTGGGGCAATCAGCCCCAGCATTTT.

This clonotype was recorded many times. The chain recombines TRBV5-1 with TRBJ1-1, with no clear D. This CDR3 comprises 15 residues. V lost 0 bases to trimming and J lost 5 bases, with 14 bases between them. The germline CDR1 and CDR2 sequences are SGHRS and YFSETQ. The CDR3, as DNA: TGCGCCAGCAGCTTGGCCGTGGAGGGAGGGACTGAAGCTTTCTTT. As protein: CASSLAVEGGTEAFF.

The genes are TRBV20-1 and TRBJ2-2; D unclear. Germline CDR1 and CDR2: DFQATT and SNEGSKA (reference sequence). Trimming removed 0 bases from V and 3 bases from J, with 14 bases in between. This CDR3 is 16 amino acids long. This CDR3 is CSARDPVGGDTGELFF. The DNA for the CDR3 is TGCAGTGCTAGAGATCCGGTGGGCGGAGACACCGGGGAGCTGTTTTTT.

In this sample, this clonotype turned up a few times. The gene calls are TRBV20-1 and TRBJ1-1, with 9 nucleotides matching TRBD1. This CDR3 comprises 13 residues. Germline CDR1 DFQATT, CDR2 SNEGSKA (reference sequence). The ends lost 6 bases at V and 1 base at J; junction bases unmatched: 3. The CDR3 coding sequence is TGCAGTGCGAGGACAGGGGCGAACACTGAAGCTTTCTTT. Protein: CSARTGANTEAFF.

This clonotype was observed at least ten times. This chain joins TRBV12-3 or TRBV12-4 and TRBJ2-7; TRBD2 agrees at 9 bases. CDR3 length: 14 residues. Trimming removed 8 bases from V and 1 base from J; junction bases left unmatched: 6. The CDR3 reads CASGSSGKSYEQYF. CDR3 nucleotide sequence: TGTGCCAGCGGATCTAGCGGGAAATCCTACGAGCAGTACTTC.

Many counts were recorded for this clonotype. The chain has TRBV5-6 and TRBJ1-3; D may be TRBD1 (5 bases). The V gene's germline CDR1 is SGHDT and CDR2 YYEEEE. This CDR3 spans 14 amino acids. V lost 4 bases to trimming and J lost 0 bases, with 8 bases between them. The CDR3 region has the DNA TGTGCCAGCAGCGACAGCCCCTCTGGAAACACCATATATTTT. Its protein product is CASSDSPSGNTIYF. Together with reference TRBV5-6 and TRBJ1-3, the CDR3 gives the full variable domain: DAGVTQSPTHLIKTRGQQVTLRCSPKSGHDTVSWYQQALGQGPQFIFQYYEEEERQRGNFPDRFSGHQFPNYSSELNVNALLLGDSALYLCASSDSPSGNTIYFGEGSWLTVV.

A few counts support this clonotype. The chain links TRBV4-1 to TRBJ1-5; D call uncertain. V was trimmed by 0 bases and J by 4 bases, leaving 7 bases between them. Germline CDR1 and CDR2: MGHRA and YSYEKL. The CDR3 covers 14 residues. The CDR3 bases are TGCGCCAGCAGCCAAGAGACGGTGAATCAGCCCCAGCATTTT. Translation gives CASSQETVNQPQHF.

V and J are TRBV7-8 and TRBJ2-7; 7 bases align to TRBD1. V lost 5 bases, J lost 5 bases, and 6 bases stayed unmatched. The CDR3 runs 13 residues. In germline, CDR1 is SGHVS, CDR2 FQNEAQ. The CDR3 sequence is CASSPDRVDEQYF. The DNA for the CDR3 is TGTGCCAGCAGCCCCGACAGGGTTGACGAGCAGTACTTC.

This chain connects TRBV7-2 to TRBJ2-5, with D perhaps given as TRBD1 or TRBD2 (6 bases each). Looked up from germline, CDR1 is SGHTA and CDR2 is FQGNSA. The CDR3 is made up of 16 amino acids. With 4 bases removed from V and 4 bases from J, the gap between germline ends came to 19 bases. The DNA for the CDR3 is TGTGCCAGCAGCTCCCTTTGGGGGGCAAGGCGAGAGACCCAGTACTTC. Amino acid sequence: CASSSLWGARRETQYF.

The CDR3 reads CASSSGGSGGVQETQYF. The CDR3 DNA follows: TGTGCCAGCAGCTCGGGGGGGAGTGGCGGGGTCCAAGAGACCCAGTACTTC. The chain carries TRBV7-9 and TRBJ2-5; the match to TRBD2 covers 8 bases. The germline gives CDR1 SEHNR, CDR2 FQNEAQ (reference sequence). Trimming took 4 bases from V and 1 from J; bases not matched to a gene: 11. The CDR3 covers 17 residues.

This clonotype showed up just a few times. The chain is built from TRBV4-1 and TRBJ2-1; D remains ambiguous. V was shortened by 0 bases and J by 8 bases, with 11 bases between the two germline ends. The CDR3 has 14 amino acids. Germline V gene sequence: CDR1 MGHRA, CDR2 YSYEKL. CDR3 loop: CASSQDVLRDEQFF. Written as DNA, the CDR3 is TGCGCCAGCAGCCAAGATGTCCTACGGGATGAGCAGTTCTTC.

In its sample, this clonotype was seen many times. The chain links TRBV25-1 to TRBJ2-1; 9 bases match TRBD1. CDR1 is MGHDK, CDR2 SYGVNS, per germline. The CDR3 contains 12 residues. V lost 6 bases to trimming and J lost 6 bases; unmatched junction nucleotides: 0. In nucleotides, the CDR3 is TGTGCCAGCAGGACAGGGGGCAATGAGCAGTTCTTC. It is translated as CASRTGGNEQFF.

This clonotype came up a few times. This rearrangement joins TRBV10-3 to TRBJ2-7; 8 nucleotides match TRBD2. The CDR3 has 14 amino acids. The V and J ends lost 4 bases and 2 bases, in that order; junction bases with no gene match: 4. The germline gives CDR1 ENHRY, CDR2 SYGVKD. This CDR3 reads CAISGAGGTYEQYV. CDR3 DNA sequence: TGTGCCATCAGTGGGGCGGGGGGAACCTACGAGCAGTACGTC.

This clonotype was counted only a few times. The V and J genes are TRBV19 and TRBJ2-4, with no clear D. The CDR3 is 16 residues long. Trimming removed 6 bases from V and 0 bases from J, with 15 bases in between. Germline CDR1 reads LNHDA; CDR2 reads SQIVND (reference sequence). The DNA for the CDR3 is TGTGCCAGTAGCCCCCGGACGGATCTAGCCAAAAACATTCAGTACTTC. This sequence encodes CASSPRTDLAKNIQYF.

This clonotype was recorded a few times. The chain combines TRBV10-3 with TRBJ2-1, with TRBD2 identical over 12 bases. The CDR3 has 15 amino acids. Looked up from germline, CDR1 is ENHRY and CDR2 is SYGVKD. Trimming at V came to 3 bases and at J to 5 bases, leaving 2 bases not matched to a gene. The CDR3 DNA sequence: TGTGCCATCAGTGACCTAGCGGGGGGGAACAATGAGCAGTTCTTC. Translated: CAISDLAGGNNEQFF.

The CDR3 DNA reads as TGCAGTGTTCCGCCCCGGGGGGGCCGGGCAGATACGCAGTATTTT. Translating gives CSVPPRGGRADTQYF. The chain uses TRBV20-1 and TRBJ2-3; 8 nucleotides agree with TRBD2. The CDR3 sequence is 15 residues long. The V segment lost 7 bases and the J segment 4 bases; nucleotides outside the gene matches: 13. The germline V gene encodes CDR1 DFQATT and CDR2 SNEGSKA (reference sequence).